This TCR beta chain was captured by sequencing in a study of T-cell reconstitution after alpha-beta-depleted transplantation in children. This clonotype was seen at least ten times. As yet, its antigen is unknown. Study-wide results and limits: Several hundred expanded graft clones reportedly gave rise to the alpha-beta T cells present about two months after transplant. There were some patients whose high TCRbeta diversity at day 60 came from surviving recipient T cells and thymic progenitors. The authors attributed T-cell counts and diversity one year after transplant mostly to newly produced T cells.

With 6 bases clipped from V and 5 bases from J, the junction kept 5 bases outside the gene matches. The CDR3 is 13 amino acids. CDR1 and CDR2 (germline): ENHRY, SYGVKD. The library targeted TCRbeta and was prepared with unique molecular identifiers. TCRdb ran MiXCR on the PCR reads and lists one entry per CDR3 protein. The table lists some 180,000 distinct CDR3 sequences, around 7% of them singletons. This TCR was sampled from a boy aged 2 to 10 with acute lymphoblastic leukemia, due to receive a stem cell transplant. The sample here was PBMCs, taken before TCRalphabeta/CD19-depleted stem cell transplant. J is TRBJ1-1 and V is TRBV10-3; 8 bases are shared with TRBD1. The CDR3 region has the DNA TGTGCCATCAGAAGACAGGGGAGTACTGAAGCTTTCTTT. Translating it yields CAIRRQGSTEAFF.